This T cell receptor beta chain is from a study of CD8+ T cells in alopecia areata. Whole-study results and caveats: Sequenced scalp T cells also include alphabeta T cells resident in normal skin. Patients showed less clear TCR sequence sharing than mice, possibly partly because of HLA diversity.

As to this clone: Its antigen remains unknown.

Germline CDR1 SQVTM, CDR2 ANQGSEA. The CDR3 loop spans 17 amino acids. V lost 0 bases to trimming and J lost 4 bases, with 21 bases between them. RNA, once extracted, was reverse transcribed into cDNA for use as the sequencing template. The protocol was immunoSEQ multiplex PCR, while the TCRdb copy is restricted to in-frame clones and leaves out a portion. The sample includes 140,000 to 150,000 clones, roughly half of them seen just once. Specimen: CD4+ T cells sorted from blood, collected at week 0. This chain joins TRBV29-1 and TRBJ1-2; TRBD1 is a possible D gene (5 bases). This clonotype originated in a human donor with alopecia areata. The chain's CDR3 is CSVEDLRGGRVVYGYTF. As DNA, the CDR3 is TGCAGCGTTGAAGATCTTCGGGGGGGAAGGGTGGTCTATGGCTACACCTTC.